This TCR beta chain stems from a study of blood T cell repertoires in COVID-19. Study at large: Acute-phase and convalescent COVID-19 samples originated in the United States, Italy and Spain.

Sequenced by immunoSEQ multiplex PCR; TCRdb stores in-frame clones only, minus some. The sample has some 64,000 clones; roughly four fifths are singletons. V was cut by 3 bases and J by 5 bases, with 23 bases left in between. Germline CDR1 LGHNA, CDR2 YNFKEQ. CDR3 size: 17 residues. The receptor comes from a human donor in a cohort sampled during active COVID-19. Sequencing was performed on peripheral blood. The chain couples TRBV4-2 to TRBJ2-7; D is undetermined. Written as DNA, the CDR3 is TGTGCCAGCAGCCAGGAGCTCCGGGTTATCTCTTCCGACGAGCAGTACTTC. Translation gives CASSQELRVISSDEQYF.